This T cell receptor (beta chain) is drawn from a study of blood T cell repertoires in COVID-19. Overall study context: PBMCs, B-cell-depleted T cells, or T cells were the source of the cDNA or gDNA that made up the material.

CDR3 length equals 13 residues. CDR1 and CDR2 from the germline V gene are LGHDT and YNNKEL (reference sequence). J lost 11 bases, V lost 4 bases, and 10 bases had no gene match. In the study's own analysis: Estimation of nucleated cell counts relied on the amplification of reference gene primers. The assay was immunoSEQ multiplex PCR, and TCRdb's table has in-frame clones only and misses some. The V and J calls and the clone size are those of that table, but D and trimming were determined from the DNA. The sample contains approximately 110,000 clones, roughly 84% of which appear only once. The sequence was collected from a man aged 40-50 years with acute or convalescent COVID-19. The genes are TRBV3-1 (or the pseudogene TRBV3-2) and TRBJ1-1, with 7 nucleotides matching TRBD1. The sample consisted of peripheral blood. The DNA for the CDR3 is TGTGCCAGCAGCCTGCTTAGGGGGCAGGGGGCTTTCTTT. Its protein is CASSLLRGQGAFF.